This T cell receptor (beta chain) is from a study of neurological immune-mediated disorders. Looked up from germline, CDR1 is LGHDT and CDR2 is YNNKEL (reference sequence). The CDR3 has 12 amino acids. There are many counts of this clonotype. Compared with germline, one end of the junction differs, possibly owing to a read error. TCRdb re-derived calls from the 5' RACE reads in MiXCR, one entry per CDR3 protein. The table records around 60,000 distinct CDR3 sequences, roughly 3.5% of them present only once. The genes are TRBV3-1 and TRBJ2-7; tentatively, D is TRBD1 (5 bases). The specimen was PBMCs. The sequence was obtained from an older woman with multiple sclerosis. CDR3 bases: TGTGCCAGCAGCCAAGATCGCGGCCAGGGCGTTTTC. Translation: CASSQDRGQGVF.